This T cell receptor beta chain was found in a study of response to subunit inactivated influenza vaccine. From the RT-PCR reads, TCRdb called clonotypes with MiXCR, one entry per CDR3 protein. The sample has about 540,000 distinct CDR3 sequences, 20% to 25% seen once; the top ten hold roughly 2.8%. Trimming shortened V by 4 bases and J by 8 bases, and 16 bases separated the two germline ends. This CDR3 is 15 amino acids long. In germline, CDR1 is SGHKS, CDR2 YYEKEE (reference sequence). This sample was also put to use in a study of T cells expressing NK-cell markers. From that report: Researchers built TCR beta cDNA using 5'RACE template switching with UMIs. Restricting sorting to alpha-beta TCR T cells was achieved in several experiments by an anti-gamma-delta TCR antibody. For a handful of donors, these clonotypes were likewise the leading ones in the CD3+CD56-NKG2C+ fraction.

This chain links TRBV5-5 with TRBJ1-6; unclear D gene. This receptor was taken from a man aged 45-65 years who received an inactivated influenza vaccine. The specimen was CD4+ T cells sorted from PBMCs, collected 12 days after vaccination. The CDR3 loop reads CASSDRRIPYSPLHF. DNA of the CDR3: TGTGCCAGCAGCGACCGTCGGATTCCTTATTCACCCCTCCACTTT. The whole variable domain, filled in from reference TRBV5-5 and TRBJ1-6, reads DAGVTQSPTHLIKTRGQQVTLRCSPISGHKSVSWYQQVLGQGPQFIFQYYEKEERGRGNFPDRFSARQFPNYSSELNVNALLLGDSALYLCASSDRRIPYSPLHFGNGTRLTVT.